This T cell receptor beta chain was retrieved from a study of blood T cell repertoires in COVID-19. About the research overall: From T cells, B-cell-depleted T cells, or PBMCs came the material, which was cDNA or gDNA.

Seattle cases were enrolled at active infection and followed longitudinally. The assay was immunoSEQ multiplex PCR, and TCRdb's table has in-frame clones only and misses some. The data hold approximately 200,000 clones, with 94% observed a single time. The length of the CDR3 is 13 residues. Germline V gives CDR1 SGHAT, CDR2 FQNNGV. V lost 5 bases and J lost 7; bases outside the gene matches: 5. Input material: peripheral blood. The chain combines TRBV11-2 with TRBJ2-7; TRBD1 matches at 10 bases. This clonotype was obtained from a man aged 25 to 40 with COVID-19, enrolled during active disease. CDR3 amino acids: CASSRQGAGEQYF. The CDR3 nucleotides read TGTGCCAGCAGCCGACAGGGGGCTGGGGAGCAGTACTTC.